Detailed here is one T cell receptor beta chain. Sequencing used immunoSEQ multiplex PCR; TCRdb keeps in-frame clones, though not all of them. The sample holds approximately 160,000 clones; roughly four fifths are singletons and the top ten take roughly 11%. The germline gives CDR1 SGHTA, CDR2 FQGNSA. This CDR3 is 16 amino acids long. V lost 2 bases and J lost 4; bases outside the gene matches: 5. This entry comes from a study of blood T cell repertoires in COVID-19. Overall study context: Both acute and convalescent COVID-19 samples were obtained from the United States, Italy and Spain. PBMCs, B-cell-depleted T cells, or T cells were the source of the cDNA or gDNA that made up the material.

The receptor's source is a human donor in a cohort sampled during active COVID-19. The J gene is TRBJ2-1, the V gene TRBV7-2; 10 bases are shared with TRBD2. Sequenced material: peripheral blood. The CDR3 DNA reads TGTGCCAGCAGCTTAACGGGACTAGCGTTATACAATGAGCAGTTCTTC. Translation: CASSLTGLALYNEQFF.